This is a list of T cell receptor beta chains from one sample in a study of blood T cell repertoires in COVID-19. Repertoires were generated with immunoSEQ multiplex PCR, while TCRdb's copy carries only in-frame clones and drops some. The profile shows 200,000 to 250,000 clones, 82% of them singletons. Material: peripheral blood. The receptors here all came from a woman aged 80 or over with acute or convalescent COVID-19. Each CDR3 is given without its conserved first and last residue.

V gene	CDR3 protein
TRBV3-1/TRBV3-2	ASSQQAATEAF
TRBV24-1	ATAPADSYQETQY
TRBV5-1	ASSAGQLNEKLF
TRBV5-4	ASSLGAGRGSSEQY
TRBV2	ASSRDRGTDTQY
TRBV4-1	ASSQAGTGVQPQH
TRBV2	ASIMDQGLNQPQH
TRBV6-5	ASRRSRDTEAF
TRBV7-2	ASSLDVPGGNTGELF
TRBV14	ASSQETDSSPLH
TRBV7-6	ASSVDRGPYEQY
TRBV28	ASSLVRVYEQY
TRBV6-5	ASIERGGLSGYT
TRBV6-5	ASSYSMGQDTGELF
TRBV13	ASSSLSRDRAGTEAF